These 17 T cell receptor beta chains came from one sample sequenced in a study of blood T cell repertoires in COVID-19. Method: immunoSEQ multiplex PCR; TCRdb's copy keeps in-frame clones and lacks some. This sample yields about 280,000 clones, of which around 80% are seen a single time; 5% belongs to the top ten. Sequencing used PBMCs or T cells enriched from blood (not recorded which). The receptors were sampled from a man between 40 and 49 years old who had been exposed to COVID-19.

The J gene is TRBJ2-1, the V gene TRBV19; 12 nucleotides agree with TRBD2. Germline CDR1 LNHDA, CDR2 SQIVND (reference sequence). This CDR3 spans 18 amino acids. Trimming at V came to 9 bases and at J to 0 bases, leaving 12 bases not matched to a gene. The CDR3 bases are TGTGCCAGCGCTGGACTAGCGGGAAGGCGTCCCTCCTACAATGAGCAGTTCTTC. It codes for CASAGLAGRRPSYNEQFF.

The chain uses TRBV7-8 and TRBJ2-3, with D unresolved. This CDR3 region has 13 residues. Trimming shortened V by 7 bases and J by 5 bases, and 13 bases separated the two germline ends. Germline lookup yields CDR1 SGHVS and CDR2 FQNEAQ. The chain's CDR3 is CASTSLTGDTQYF. In nucleotides, the CDR3 is TGTGCCAGCACATCATTAACTGGAGATACGCAGTATTTT.

This clone has a single count. V is TRBV6-5 and J is TRBJ2-7; tentative D call: TRBD2 (5 bases). The germline V gene encodes CDR1 MNHEY and CDR2 SVGAGI. V was cut by 7 bases and J by 4 bases, with 20 bases left in between. The CDR3 sequence is 15 residues long. For the CDR3, the DNA is TGTGCCAGCATAACAGAGCGGCCATCCCCGTACGAGCAGTACTTC. Translation gives CASITERPSPYEQYF.

This clone has a handful of counts. J is TRBJ2-7 and V is TRBV24-1, with unresolved D. CDR1 is KGHDR and CDR2 is SFDVKD in the germline V gene. Trimming took 3 bases from V and 3 from J, leaving 2 bases between them. This CDR3 region has 11 residues. This CDR3 is CATSDLYEQYF. The DNA for the CDR3 is TGTGCCACCAGTGATCTCTACGAGCAGTACTTC.

The genes are TRBV29-1 and TRBJ1-2; weak D call: TRBD1 (6 bases). CDR3 length: 18 residues. CDR1 is SQVTM, CDR2 ANQGSEA, per germline. V lost 5 bases and J lost 3, with 28 bases in between. The CDR3: CSVSSLTRGGDNHYGYTF. DNA for the CDR3: TGCAGCGTTTCTTCGTTAACACGGGGAGGGGACAACCACTATGGCTACACCTTC.

This rearrangement joins TRBV6-5 to TRBJ1-5; D is uncertain. This CDR3 has 15 amino acids. V lost 0 bases and J lost 6, with 12 bases in between. From germline, CDR1 is MNHEY and CDR2 SVGAGI. CDR3 nucleotides: TGTGCCAGCAGTTACTCGGAGGGCGCCTTTCAGCCCCAGCATTTT. Protein product: CASSYSEGAFQPQHF.

The gene calls are TRBV28 and TRBJ2-1, with D uncertain. This CDR3 spans 13 amino acids. The ends were cut back, 8 bases at V and 6 bases at J, with 14 bases in the middle. CDR1 and CDR2 (germline): MDHEN, SYDVKM. Written as DNA, the CDR3 is TGTGCCAGCGGATCGACCCAGGTCAATGAGCAGTTCTTC. It translates to CASGSTQVNEQFF.

The rearrangement joins TRBV7-9 to TRBJ2-7; a weak D match, TRBD2 (5 bases). The ends were cut back, 0 bases at V and 1 base at J, with 16 bases in the middle. CDR3 size: 17 residues. Per germline, CDR1 SEHNR and CDR2 FQNEAQ (reference sequence). CDR3 DNA sequence: TGTGCCAGCAGCTTAGCTGGAGGCGCATTCTATTCCTACGAGCAGTACTTC. It encodes CASSLAGGAFYSYEQYF. Full variable domain (remainder filled in from reference TRBV7-9 and TRBJ2-7): DTGVSQNPRHKITKRGQNVTFRCDPISEHNRLYWYRQTLGQGPEFLTYFQNEAQLEKSRLLSDRFSAERPKGSFSTLEIQRTEQGDSAMYLCASSLAGGAFYSYEQYFGPGTRLTVT.

The J gene is TRBJ1-6, the V gene TRBV9; the match to TRBD1 covers 9 bases. This CDR3 is 14 amino acids long. Per germline, CDR1 SGDLS and CDR2 YYNGEE. J lost 9 bases, V lost 5 bases, and 6 bases had no gene match. CDR3 in amino acids: CASRTGTGSSPLHF. In nucleotides, the CDR3 is TGTGCCAGCAGAACCGGGACAGGGAGTTCACCCCTCCACTTT.

The chain is built from TRBV6-1 and TRBJ2-3; D unclear. The CDR3 consists of 12 residues. Germline CDR1 reads MNHNS; CDR2 reads SASEGT. V was cut by 3 bases and J by 6 bases, with 7 bases left in between. The CDR3 loop is CASSERMDTQYF. CDR3 sequence (DNA): TGTGCCAGCAGTGAGAGAATGGATACGCAGTATTTT.

The V and J genes are TRBV29-1 and TRBJ1-2, with 7 positions matching TRBD1. The CDR3 is made up of 12 amino acids. Germline V lookup: CDR1 SQVTM, CDR2 ANQGSEA. V lost 6 bases to trimming and J lost 7 bases; unmatched junction nucleotides: 8. In DNA, the CDR3 is TGCAGCGTCATACAGGGGTTTGGTGGCTACACCTTC. This sequence encodes CSVIQGFGGYTF.

The chain carries TRBV6-6 and TRBJ2-1, with 7 bases that match TRBD1. Germline CDR1 reads MNHNY; CDR2 reads SVGAGI (reference sequence). The CDR3 runs to 15 residues. J lost 2 bases, V lost 6 bases, and 7 bases had no gene match. Here the CDR3 DNA reads TGTGCCAGCAGCCTACGAAGGGGGCCCTACAATGAGCAGTTCTTC. Translation: CASSLRRGPYNEQFF.

J is TRBJ2-7 and V is TRBV19; D is uncertain. The germline V gene has CDR1 LNHDA and CDR2 SQIVND (reference sequence). The CDR3 length is 11 residues. Trimming left V 10 bases short and J 5 bases short, with 12 bases between. CDR3 DNA sequence: TGTGCCACTCGACTTGGAGACGAGCAGTACTTC. This gives the protein CATRLGDEQYF.

The V and J genes are TRBV4-1 and TRBJ2-7, with 8 bases lining up with TRBD2. The CDR3 contains 15 residues. The V gene end was trimmed by 4 bases and the J gene end by 6 bases; junction bases not matched to a gene: 11. Germline lookup yields CDR1 MGHRA and CDR2 YSYEKL. DNA for the CDR3: TGCGCCAGCAGCCCCGACGGGGGGGGTCCCTCCGAGCAGTACTTC. As protein: CASSPDGGGPSEQYF.

V gene TRBV7-8 combines with J gene TRBJ1-2; TRBD1 might be the D (6 bases). Trimming took off 5 bases at V and 6 bases at J, with 19 bases between the two ends. Germline CDR1 and CDR2: SGHVS and FQNEAQ. This CDR3 comprises 15 residues. This CDR3 is CASSLSGTRGHGYTF. CDR3 sequence (DNA): TGTGCCAGCAGCCTCTCCGGGACCAGGGGCCATGGCTACACCTTC. The complete variable domain, with remaining parts taken from reference TRBV7-8 and TRBJ1-2, reads GAGVSQSPRYKVAKRGQDVALRCDPISGHVSLFWYQQALGQGPEFLTYFQNEAQLDKSGLPSDRFFAERPEGSVSTLKIQRTQQEDSAVYLCASSLSGTRGHGYTFGSGTRLTVV.

The chain combines TRBV6-5 with TRBJ2-1; TRBD2 matches 7 bases. Trimming at V came to 7 bases and at J to 5 bases, leaving 5 bases not matched to a gene. Per germline, CDR1 MNHEY and CDR2 SVGAGI. The CDR3 runs to 13 residues. The CDR3 loop reads CASMGGGHNEQFF. CDR3 sequence (DNA): TGTGCCAGCATGGGGGGAGGGCACAATGAGCAGTTCTTC.

This chain links TRBV19 with TRBJ1-5; tentatively, D is TRBD1 (6 bases). The CDR3 has 15 residues. Deletions cut 2 bases from V and 6 bases from J, with 14 bases between. Germline CDR1 reads LNHDA; CDR2 reads SQIVND (reference sequence). The CDR3 region is CASSIRGAGVQPQHF. The CDR3 coding sequence is TGTGCCAGTAGTATACGGGGGGCCGGGGTTCAGCCCCAGCATTTT.